This T cell receptor (beta chain) was identified in a study of blood T cell repertoires in COVID-19. A few counts support this clone. This CDR3 has 16 residues. The V end lost 3 bases, the J end lost 0 bases, and 15 bases lay between the germline ends. Germline CDR1 and CDR2: SGHDT and YYEEEE. The table came from immunoSEQ multiplex PCR; TCRdb's copy has only in-frame clones and leaves some out. The sample has more than 150,000 clones; roughly 80% are singletons. Source material: peripheral blood. The TCR comes from a man aged 50 to 60 who had recovered from COVID-19. The chain links TRBV5-6 to TRBJ1-1, with D perhaps TRBD1 (5 bases). For the CDR3, the DNA is TGTGCCAGCAGCTGGGAGGTCGGGGGAGTGAACACTGAAGCTTTCTTT. It translates to CASSWEVGGVNTEAFF.